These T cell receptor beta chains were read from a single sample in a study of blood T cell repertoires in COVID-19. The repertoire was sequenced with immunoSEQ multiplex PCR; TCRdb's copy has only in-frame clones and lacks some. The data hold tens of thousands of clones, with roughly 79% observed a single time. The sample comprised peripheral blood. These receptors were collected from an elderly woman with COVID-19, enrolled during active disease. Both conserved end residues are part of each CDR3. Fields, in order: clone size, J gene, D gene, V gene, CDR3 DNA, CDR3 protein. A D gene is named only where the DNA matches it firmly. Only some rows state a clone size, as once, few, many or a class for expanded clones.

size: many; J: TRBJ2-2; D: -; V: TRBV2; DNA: TGTGCCAGAAGTGGGCTAGCTAACACCGGGGAGCTGTTTTTT; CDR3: CARSGLANTGELFF
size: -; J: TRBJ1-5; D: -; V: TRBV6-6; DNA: TGTGCCAGCAACGGACCGGCGGGGTCGGGTCAGCCCCAGCATTTT; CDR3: CASNGPAGSGQPQHF
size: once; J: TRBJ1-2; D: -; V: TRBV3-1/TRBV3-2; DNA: TGTGCCAGCAGGCGGGGTAAGGGCTATGGCTACACCTTC; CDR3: CASRRGKGYGYTF
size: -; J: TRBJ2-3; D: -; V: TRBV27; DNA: TGTGCCAGCAATAAAGGCGCCCGGAGGGATACGCAGTATTTT; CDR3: CASNKGARRDTQYF
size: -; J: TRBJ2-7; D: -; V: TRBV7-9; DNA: TGTGCCAGCAGCTTAGTGGCAAAGCGGGAGCAGTACTTC; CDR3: CASSLVAKREQYF
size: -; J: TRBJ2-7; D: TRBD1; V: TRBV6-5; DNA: TGTGCCAGCACCATGGACAGGGCTTCCTACGAGCAGTACTTC; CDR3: CASTMDRASYEQYF
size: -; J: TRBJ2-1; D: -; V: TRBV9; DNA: TGTGCCAGCAGCGTAGCCCCAGGGAGGGGGTACAATGAGCAGTTCTTC; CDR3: CASSVAPGRGYNEQFF
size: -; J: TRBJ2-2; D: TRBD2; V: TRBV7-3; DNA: TGTGCCAGCAGCAAGGCAGTTACTAGCGGGAGAAACACCGGGGAGCTGTTTTTT; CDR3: CASSKAVTSGRNTGELFF
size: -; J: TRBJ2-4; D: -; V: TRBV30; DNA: TGTGCCTGCATTCCGGGGACCAAAAACATTCAGTACTTC; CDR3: CACIPGTKNIQYF
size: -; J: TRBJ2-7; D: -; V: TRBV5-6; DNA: TGTGCCAGCAGGGACGGACCGGGATTTGGGATCTTCGAGCAGTACTTC; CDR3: CASRDGPGFGIFEQYF